What follows describes a single T cell receptor beta chain. The antigen remains undetermined. This sample stems from a study of OX40 agonist ivuxolimab in advanced cancers. Study background: Patients' therapy was ivuxolimab, an antibody that acts as an agonist of OX40 (CD134). Partial responses were achieved by three patients, one with hepatocellular carcinoma and two with cutaneous melanoma. Study-wide points: Clonal expansion by week 6 occurred in CD4+ and CD8+ blood T cells (at 0.1 to 3.0 mg/kg).

TCRdb's table, derived via immunoSEQ multiplex PCR, lists solely in-frame clones and lacks some. The table has 55,000 to 80,000 clones, 81% seen once. The CDR3 runs to 15 residues. CDR1 and CDR2 from the germline V gene are SEHNR and FQNEAQ (reference sequence). V lost 1 base and J 4 bases, leaving 10 bases between the germline ends. V gene TRBV7-9 combines with J gene TRBJ1-4; no clear D gene. Source: CD4+ or CD8+ T cells sorted from blood, taken in a trial of the OX40 agonist ivuxolimab. The sequence derives from an adult with an advanced solid tumor such as melanoma, head and neck, liver or kidney cancer. The CDR3 region is CASSLEAALNEKLFF. In DNA form, the CDR3 reads TGTGCCAGCAGCTTAGAGGCCGCTCTTAATGAAAAACTGTTTTTT.